One sample yielded the 25 T cell receptor beta chains listed below, sequenced in a study of human T cells and chemical hapten exposure. Described time point: patch test 2, 6 weeks after DPC sensitization. Treatment specified: therapeutic diphenylcyclopropenone sensitization with weekly scalp DPC. TCRdb reprocessed the RACE reads via MiXCR and lists one record per CDR3 protein. The data hold fewer than 85,000 distinct CDR3 sequences, with roughly 10% observed a single time. The material sequenced was whole blood, taken in connection with sensitization to the hapten diphenylcyclopropenone (DPC). Source of these receptors: a woman in her thirties with alopecia areata. Some clones in this sample may be carry-over from other donors' samples.

This clonotype was detected a few times. The chain couples TRBV7-2 to TRBJ1-5; perhaps TRBD1 as D (6 bases). The ends were cut back, 2 bases at V and 4 bases at J, with 15 bases in the middle. This CDR3 contains 16 residues. Germline V lookup: CDR1 SGHTA, CDR2 FQGNSA. The CDR3 loop is CASSLKIWQGNQPQHF. The CDR3 DNA follows: TGTGCCAGCAGCTTAAAAATTTGGCAGGGGAATCAGCCCCAGCATTTT.

In this sample, this clonotype turned up many times. V and J are TRBV3-1 and TRBJ1-5; D is uncertain. In germline, CDR1 is LGHDT, CDR2 YNNKEL (reference sequence). V was shortened by 1 base and J by 7 bases, with 17 bases between the two germline ends. CDR3 length: 16 amino acids. CDR3 protein: CASSQGSPKTGQPQHF. CDR3 DNA: TGTGCCAGCAGCCAAGGTTCCCCTAAAACGGGACAGCCCCAGCATTTT.

This clonotype was picked up many times. The chain uses TRBV28 and TRBJ2-1, with D perhaps given as TRBD1 or TRBD2 (7 bases each). CDR1 MDHEN and CDR2 SYDVKM come from the germline V gene. V was cut by 7 bases and J by 8 bases, with 15 bases left in between. The CDR3 consists of 13 residues. CDR3 nucleotide sequence: TGTGCCAGCATCCGACAGGGAGGGGATGAGCAGTTCTTC. Its translation: CASIRQGGDEQFF.

The chain uses TRBV3-1 and TRBJ2-3, with D perhaps assigned TRBD1 or TRBD2 (6 bases each). The CDR3 runs to 15 residues. The V gene lost 0 bases and the J gene lost 4 bases, with 11 bases spanning the gap. Germline values: CDR1 LGHDT, CDR2 YNNKEL (reference sequence). CDR3: CASSQDPGAPDTQYF. CDR3 nucleotide sequence: TGTGCCAGCAGCCAAGATCCGGGGGCCCCAGATACGCAGTATTTT.

V is TRBV7-2 and J is TRBJ2-2, with 7 bases identical to TRBD1. V was clipped by 3 bases and J by 4 bases; unmatched bases: 2. The germline V gene has CDR1 SGHTA and CDR2 FQGNSA. This CDR3 contains 14 residues. For the CDR3, the DNA is TGTGCCAGCAGCTTTCGACAGGGCACCGGGGAGCTGTTTTTT. Its protein product is CASSFRQGTGELFF.

This clonotype occurred a few times. The chain couples TRBV5-1 to TRBJ2-5; D possibly corresponds to TRBD1 (6 bases). Germline V gene data show CDR1 as SGHRS and CDR2 as YFSETQ. The CDR3 covers 14 residues. V was cut by 0 bases and J by 1 base, with 7 bases left in between. CDR3 nucleotide sequence: TGCGCCAGCAGCTTGGGGACAGCCCAAGAGACCCAGTACTTC. Protein product: CASSLGTAQETQYF.

The V call is TRBV7-2, the J call TRBJ2-6, with TRBD2 matching over 11 bases. V lost 2 bases to trimming and J lost 11 bases; unmatched junction nucleotides: 5. CDR1 and CDR2 from the germline V gene are SGHTA and FQGNSA. The CDR3 runs to 15 residues. The CDR3 DNA reads TGTGCCAGCAGCTTAAGACTAGCGGGGTCCGACGTCCTGACTTTC. Its protein product is CASSLRLAGSDVLTF.

The V gene is TRBV3-1, the J gene TRBJ2-3; D could derive from TRBD1 or TRBD2 (5 bases each). The CDR3 loop spans 15 amino acids. The germline V and J ends were trimmed by 1 base and 2 bases, with 10 bases remaining between them. Looked up from germline, CDR1 is LGHDT and CDR2 is YNNKEL (reference sequence). DNA for the CDR3: TGTGCCAGCAGCCAAGTTTGGGGGACCACAGATACGCAGTATTTT. Its translation: CASSQVWGTTDTQYF.

This clonotype was seen a few times. The gene calls are TRBV12-3 or TRBV12-4 and TRBJ2-1; 7 nucleotides align to TRBD2. The CDR3 loop spans 15 amino acids. With 5 bases clipped from V and 2 bases from J, the junction kept 6 bases outside the gene matches. CDR3 sequence reads: CASSPLADPYNEQFF. The CDR3 nucleotides read TGTGCCAGCAGTCCGCTAGCGGACCCCTACAATGAGCAGTTCTTC.

V and J are TRBV5-1 and TRBJ2-3; TRBD2 matches 11 bases. This CDR3 has 14 amino acids. Trimming at V came to 5 bases and at J to 4 bases, leaving 3 bases not matched to a gene. Germline loops: CDR1 SGHRS, CDR2 YFSETQ. CDR3 amino acids: CASRTSGKSDTQYF. The CDR3 DNA sequence: TGCGCCAGCAGGACTAGCGGGAAGTCAGATACGCAGTATTTT.

This clonotype showed up just a few times. V usage is TRBV27 and J usage is TRBJ2-7; 8 bases align to TRBD2. V shed 0 bases, J shed 4 bases, and the junction held 8 bases outside the gene matches. From germline, CDR1 is MNHEY and CDR2 SMNVEV (reference sequence). This CDR3 spans 16 amino acids. The CDR3 sequence: CASSLSGTRFLYEQYF. The CDR3 DNA is TGTGCCAGCAGTTTATCGGGGACTAGATTCCTGTACGAGCAGTACTTC.

This clonotype was seen ten or more times. The genes are TRBV7-9 and TRBJ2-5; D is unclear. This CDR3 is 14 amino acids long. The V end lost 3 bases, the J end lost 0 bases, and 8 bases lay between the germline ends. The germline V gene encodes CDR1 SEHNR and CDR2 FQNEAQ (reference sequence). CDR3 in amino acids: CASSFFQNQETQYF. The CDR3 DNA is TGTGCCAGCAGCTTCTTCCAAAACCAAGAGACCCAGTACTTC.

The gene calls are TRBV18 and TRBJ1-5; 7 nucleotides align to TRBD1. This CDR3 is 15 amino acids long. CDR1 and CDR2 from the germline V gene are KGHSH and LQKENI. Losses at the gene ends were 2 bases for V and 6 bases for J; bases not matched to a gene: 7. The CDR3 here is CASSPSEGAGQPQHF. In DNA form, the CDR3 reads TGTGCCAGCTCACCATCTGAGGGGGCCGGTCAGCCCCAGCATTTT.

About this clonotype: A single base separates this from a much larger clone, so it may be a read error. The rearrangement links TRBV7-2 to TRBJ1-5, with D unresolved. Trimming stripped 1 base from V and 5 bases from J, with 6 bases between. Per the germline V gene, CDR1 is SGHTA and CDR2 is FQGNSA. The CDR3 totals 13 residues. The CDR3 loop is CASSLVRDQPQHF. The CDR3 nucleotides are TGTGCCAGCAGCTTAGTAAGGGATCAGCCCCAGCATTTT.

This clonotype was seen at least ten times. The rearrangement joins TRBV27 to TRBJ2-2, with a possible D match to TRBD2 (7 bases). The CDR3 spans 18 residues. Germline CDR1 reads MNHEY; CDR2 reads SMNVEV (reference sequence). V shed 3 bases and J shed 4 bases, with 21 bases lying between them. The DNA for the CDR3 is TGTGCCAGCAGTTTGACGTATCGGGGGGCGCTGGGCACCGGGGAGCTGTTTTTT. It translates to CASSLTYRGALGTGELFF.

Worth noting for this clonotype: A much larger clone differs by one base, so this may be a read error. CDR3 in amino acids: CASSYTATEDYEQYF. CDR3 DNA: TGTGCCAGCAGTTACACCGCGACAGAAGACTACGAGCAGTACTTC. This chain links TRBV28 with TRBJ2-7, with a possible D match to TRBD1 (5 bases). V was clipped by 4 bases and J by 3 bases, with 16 bases between them. Germline CDR1 MDHEN, CDR2 SYDVKM. This CDR3 is built from 15 residues.

In this sample, this clonotype turned up many times. The chain employs TRBV18 and TRBJ1-3; 7 positions match TRBD1. Germline-derived CDR1 and CDR2 are KGHSH and LQKENI. The ends lost 8 bases at V and 0 bases at J; junction bases unmatched: 7. This CDR3 has 15 amino acids. For the CDR3, the DNA is TGTGCCAGCGTATCCGGGACAGCCTCTGGAAACACCATATATTTT. It codes for CASVSGTASGNTIYF.

The chain uses TRBV9 and TRBJ2-7; no firm D call. Germline CDR1 SGDLS, CDR2 YYNGEE. V was pared by 2 bases and J by 0 bases, with 6 bases between. The length of the CDR3 is 13 residues. The CDR3 DNA reads TGTGCCAGCAGCGTTGACATCTCCTACGAGCAGTACTTC. This gives the protein CASSVDISYEQYF. The full variable domain, rest sourced from reference TRBV9 and TRBJ2-7, is DSGVTQTPKHLITATGQRVTLRCSPRSGDLSVYWYQQSLDQGLQFLIQYYNGEERAKGNILERFSAQQFPDLHSELNLSSLELGDSALYFCASSVDISYEQYFGPGTRLTVT.

Many counts were recorded for this clonotype. The CDR3 spells CASSPPSRDQPQHF. As DNA, the CDR3 is TGTGCCAGCAGTCCACCATCCAGGGACCAGCCCCAGCATTTT. V gene TRBV6-2 or TRBV6-3 combines with J gene TRBJ1-5; perhaps TRBD1 as D (5 bases). In germline, CDR1 is MNHEY, CDR2 SVGEGT. CDR3 length: 14 amino acids. Trimming removed 5 bases from V and 7 bases from J, with 15 bases in between.

This clonotype was counted many times. V gene TRBV6-2 or TRBV6-3 combines with J gene TRBJ2-2, with D possibly being TRBD2 (6 bases). The CDR3 loop spans 14 amino acids. CDR1 and CDR2 from the germline V gene are MNHEY and SVGEGT. The V end lost 5 bases, the J end lost 4 bases, and 11 bases lay between the germline ends. In DNA form, the CDR3 reads TGTGCCAGCAGTGGGACTGAGAGCACCGGGGAGCTGTTTTTT. The encoded protein is CASSGTESTGELFF.

This clonotype was seen many times. DNA for the CDR3: TGTGCCAGCAATCAGCCCGGTCGGACTGAAGCTTTCTTT. Translating it yields CASNQPGRTEAFF. This chain uses TRBV12-3 or TRBV12-4 with TRBJ1-1; no definite D call. Deletions cut 7 bases from V and 5 bases from J, with 14 bases between. This CDR3 contains 13 residues.

In its sample, this clonotype was seen many times. The J gene is TRBJ1-5, the V gene TRBV12-3 or TRBV12-4; D unresolved. The CDR3 has 16 residues. V lost 3 bases and J 2 bases, leaving 14 bases between the germline ends. The CDR3 DNA reads TGTGCCAGCAGTTTTGGCGAAGAGGCTGGCAATCAGCCCCAGCATTTT. This sequence encodes CASSFGEEAGNQPQHF.

This clonotype was seen a few times. J is TRBJ1-2 and V is TRBV5-1; D is possibly TRBD1 (6 bases). V lost 3 bases and J 0 bases, leaving 9 bases between the germline ends. Per germline, CDR1 SGHRS and CDR2 YFSETQ. The length of the CDR3 is 14 residues. The CDR3 sequence is CASSSGQSNYGYTF. As DNA, the CDR3 is TGCGCCAGCAGCTCGGGACAATCTAACTATGGCTACACCTTC.

There are a few counts of this clonotype. The chain recombines TRBV28 with TRBJ2-6; D uncertain. This CDR3 is 13 amino acids long. Germline loops: CDR1 MDHEN, CDR2 SYDVKM. The germline V and J ends were trimmed by 7 bases and 4 bases, with 8 bases remaining between them. The DNA for the CDR3 is TGTGCCAGCACCCCCCCAGGGGCCAACGTCCTGACTTTC. Its translation is CASTPPGANVLTF. Drawing the rest from reference TRBV28 and TRBJ2-6, the complete variable domain is DVKVTQSSRYLVKRTGEKVFLECVQDMDHENMFWYRQDPGLGLRLIYFSYDVKMKEKGDIPEGYSVSREKKERFSLILESASTNQTSMYLCASTPPGANVLTFGAGSRLTVL.

In its sample, this clonotype was seen a few times. The chain joins TRBV3-1 to TRBJ2-6; no definite D call. From germline, CDR1 is LGHDT and CDR2 YNNKEL (reference sequence). The V and J ends lost 5 bases and 1 base respectively, with 9 bases between them. CDR3 length: 15 amino acids. The CDR3 DNA follows: TGTGCCAGCAGCTCTTCCGAATCTGGGGCCAACGTCCTGACTTTC. Translation: CASSSSESGANVLTF. Full variable domain (rest looked up from reference TRBV3-1 and TRBJ2-6): DTAVSQTPKYLVTQMGNDKSIKCEQNLGHDTMYWYKQDSKKFLKIMFSYNNKELIINETVPNRFSPKSPDKAHLNLHINSLELGDSAVYFCASSSSESGANVLTFGAGSRLTVL.